The clone carrying this T cell receptor beta chain was seen once. The sample is drawn from a study of T cell changes during pregnancy in multiple sclerosis. Profiled with immunoSEQ multiplex PCR; TCRdb holds only in-frame clones, not every one. The sample yields about 70,000 clones, about 90% seen once. Material: CD4+ T cells from peripheral blood mononuclear cells, obtained after pregnancy. This TCR derives from a female donor with multiple sclerosis, enrolled in a pregnancy study.

The CDR3 reads CASSDTGVAYGRRGGVIYGYTF. CDR3 DNA sequence: TGTGCCAGCAGTGACACAGGGGTGGCGTATGGGAGGCGGGGGGGCGTTATCTATGGCTACACCTTC. The J gene is TRBJ1-2, the V gene TRBV6-4, with 7 bases fitting TRBD1. The CDR3 is made up of 22 amino acids. CDR1 is MRHNA and CDR2 is SNTAGT in the germline V gene. V shed 2 bases and J 4 bases; nucleotides not matched to a gene: 28.